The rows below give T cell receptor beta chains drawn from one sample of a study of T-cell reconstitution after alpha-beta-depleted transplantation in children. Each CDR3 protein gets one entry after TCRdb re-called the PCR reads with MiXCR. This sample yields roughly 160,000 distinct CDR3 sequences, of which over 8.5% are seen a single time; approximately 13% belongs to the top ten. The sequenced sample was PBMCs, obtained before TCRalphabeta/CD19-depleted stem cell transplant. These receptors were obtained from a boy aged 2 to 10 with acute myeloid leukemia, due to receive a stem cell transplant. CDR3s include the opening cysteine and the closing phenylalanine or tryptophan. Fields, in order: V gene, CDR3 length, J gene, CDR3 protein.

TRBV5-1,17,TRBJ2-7,CASSLAASGSIAYEQYF
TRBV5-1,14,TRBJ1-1,CASSLVSSGTEAFF
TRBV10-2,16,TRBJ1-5,CATGSGQGYSNQPQHF
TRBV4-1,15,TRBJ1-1,CASSQVVGRNTEAFF
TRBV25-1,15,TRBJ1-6,CASSAGSSYNSPLHF
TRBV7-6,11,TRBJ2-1,CASSWDLEQFF
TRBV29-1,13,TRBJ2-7,CSVVRTSNYEQYF
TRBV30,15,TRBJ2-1,CAWSHGTSGYNEQFF
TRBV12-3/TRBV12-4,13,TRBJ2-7,CASSLALRNEQYF
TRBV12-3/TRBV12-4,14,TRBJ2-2,CASSLAVSTGELFF
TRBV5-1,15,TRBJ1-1,CASSLDPGSNTEAFF
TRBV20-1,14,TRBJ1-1,CSVGGALMNTEAFF
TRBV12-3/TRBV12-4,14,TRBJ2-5,CASSPSGGGETQYF
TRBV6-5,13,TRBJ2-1,CASRPRGGVAQFF
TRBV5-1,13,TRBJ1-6,CASSLAGEYTLHF
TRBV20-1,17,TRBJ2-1,CSARDWGGRDSKNEQFF
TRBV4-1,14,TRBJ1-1,CASSHGQGGSEAFF
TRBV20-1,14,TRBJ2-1,CSARKAGADNEQFF
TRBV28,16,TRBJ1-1,CASSLIGLEGSTEAFF
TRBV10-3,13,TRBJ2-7,CAIRGLASLEQYF
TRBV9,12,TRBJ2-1,CASSTEGGEQFF
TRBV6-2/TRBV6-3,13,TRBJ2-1,CASSPPNQDEQSF
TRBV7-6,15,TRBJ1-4,CASRASPGANEKLFF
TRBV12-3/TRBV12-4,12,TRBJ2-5,CASSGSQETQYF
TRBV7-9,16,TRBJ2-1,CASSFSGTTYLNEQFF
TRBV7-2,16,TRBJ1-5,CASSLTIGTSNQPQHF
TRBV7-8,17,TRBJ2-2,CASSDRDDRPNTGELFF
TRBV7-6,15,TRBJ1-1,CASSLGGSMSTEAFF
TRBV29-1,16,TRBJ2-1,CSVESELAGGRHEQFF
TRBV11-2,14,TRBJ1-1,CASSLRGSHTEAFF
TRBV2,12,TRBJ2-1,CASSGPNNEQFF
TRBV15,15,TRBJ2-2,CATSRPAAGTGELFF
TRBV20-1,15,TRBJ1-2,CSAQREQDFNYGYTF
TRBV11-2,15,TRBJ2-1,CASRPRTSGSYEQFF
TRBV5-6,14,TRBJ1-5,CASSLGLGNQPQHF
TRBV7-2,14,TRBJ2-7,CASSLGDEHYEQYF
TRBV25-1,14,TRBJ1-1,CASSTGVLNTEAFF
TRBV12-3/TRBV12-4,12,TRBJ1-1,CATTKGNTEAFF
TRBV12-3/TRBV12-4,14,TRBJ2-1,CASSLASAYNEQFF
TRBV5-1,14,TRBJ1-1,CASSLEAVNTEAFF
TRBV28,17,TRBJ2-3,CASSFSLAGGLTDTQYF